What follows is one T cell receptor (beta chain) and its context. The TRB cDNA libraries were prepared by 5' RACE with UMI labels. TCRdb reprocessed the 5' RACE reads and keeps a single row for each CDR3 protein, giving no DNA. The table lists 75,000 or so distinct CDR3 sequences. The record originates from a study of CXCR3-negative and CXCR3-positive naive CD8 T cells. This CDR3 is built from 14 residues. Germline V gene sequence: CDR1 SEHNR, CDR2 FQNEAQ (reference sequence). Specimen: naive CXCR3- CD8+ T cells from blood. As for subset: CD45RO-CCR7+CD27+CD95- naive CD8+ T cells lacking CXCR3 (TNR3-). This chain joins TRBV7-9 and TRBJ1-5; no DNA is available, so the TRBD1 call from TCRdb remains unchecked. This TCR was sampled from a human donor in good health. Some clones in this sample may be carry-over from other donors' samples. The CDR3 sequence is CASSPTGGNQPQHF.